This T cell receptor beta chain comes out of a study of CD8 T cells in ankylosing spondylitis. As the method for making TCR beta libraries, quantitative 5'-RACE with molecular barcodes was used. TCRdb analysed the 5' RACE reads with MiXCR anew, one entry per CDR3 protein. The sample shows around 770,000 distinct CDR3 sequences, 10% to 15% of them seen only once. This clonotype showed up many times. Its antigen is not identified. Whole-study results and caveats: The authors reported significant enrichment of disease-linked clones in matched ankylosing spondylitis synovial fluid. Characteristic of ankylosing spondylitis blood, it appeared, was a TCR beta motif comprising 7 to 9 highly homologous variants.

The clonotype originates from a male donor with ankylosing spondylitis. The sample consisted of blood, either unsorted or a sorted T cell fraction (not recorded which).

CDR3 sequence reads: CASSVRTGVAFF. The CDR3 DNA follows: TGTGCCAGCAGCGTGCGGACAGGGGTAGCTTTCTTT. This chain connects TRBV7-8 to TRBJ1-1; TRBD1 agrees at 9 bases. CDR3 length: 12 amino acids. V shed 5 bases, J shed 10 bases, and the junction held 5 bases outside the gene matches. Looked up from germline, CDR1 is SGHVS and CDR2 is FQNEAQ.